The rows below give T cell receptor beta chains drawn from one sample of a study of blood T cell repertoires in COVID-19. The data were produced by immunoSEQ multiplex PCR, yet TCRdb's version contains in-frame clones alone and is incomplete. In the table there are over 80,000 clones, about 79% of which are singletons. Source material: peripheral blood. Receptors originate from a woman between 50 and 59 years old with acute or convalescent COVID-19. The CDR3 runs from the conserved cysteine through the conserved F or W. Each record gives: V gene, J gene, D gene, clone size, CDR3 protein, CDR3 DNA. A D gene is named only where the DNA matches it firmly. Where a row states a size, it is once, few, many or the class of an expanded clone; other rows omit it.

TRBV12-3/TRBV12-4	TRBJ1-3	.	few	CANRRSPGNTIYF	TGTGCCAATAGGAGGTCGCCTGGAAACACCATATATTTT
TRBV6-6	TRBJ1-4	.	.	CASGEGRHEKLFF	TGTGCCAGTGGAGAGGGGAGGCACGAAAAACTGTTTTTT
TRBV7-7	TRBJ2-2	.	.	CASSPLPGAGGELFF	TGTGCCAGCAGCCCACTCCCAGGGGCTGGCGGGGAGCTGTTTTTT
TRBV28	TRBJ2-1	TRBD2	.	CASRGGLAEQFF	TGTGCCAGCAGGGGGGGACTAGCGGAGCAGTTCTTC
TRBV11-2	TRBJ2-2	TRBD2	.	CASTGGGVGNTGELFF	TGTGCCAGCACAGGCGGGGGGGTAGGGAACACCGGGGAGCTGTTTTTT
TRBV6-5	TRBJ1-6	.	.	CASSFYRTRGNSPLHF	TGTGCCAGCAGTTTCTACAGAACTCGAGGGAATTCACCCCTCCACTTT
TRBV5-1	TRBJ2-2	.	.	CASSLGGRTGELFF	TGCGCCAGCAGCTTGGGGGGGCGCACCGGGGAGCTGTTTTTT
TRBV14	TRBJ2-1	TRBD1	.	CASSPILTGTGGIEQFF	TGTGCCAGCAGCCCGATCCTTACCGGGACAGGGGGAATTGAGCAGTTCTTC
TRBV3-1/TRBV3-2	TRBJ2-3	.	.	CASSQGGLTPTDTQYF	TGTGCCAGCAGCCAAGGGGGACTCACCCCCACAGATACGCAGTATTTT
TRBV2	TRBJ1-2	.	.	CASSLQSSNYGYTF	TGTGCCAGCAGTTTACAGTCTTCTAACTATGGCTACACCTTC
TRBV19	TRBJ1-1	.	.	CASSIGRLTEAFF	TGTGCCAGTAGTATTGGGAGACTCACTGAAGCTTTCTTT
TRBV7-9	TRBJ2-5	TRBD1	.	CASSSGQGVGETQYF	TGTGCCAGCAGCTCCGGACAGGGGGTAGGAGAGACCCAGTACTTC
TRBV11-2	TRBJ2-7	TRBD1	.	CASSLDPGGNEQYF	TGTGCCAGCAGCTTAGATCCAGGGGGCAACGAGCAGTACTTC
TRBV11-3	TRBJ2-7	TRBD2	.	CASSLGAGSSYEQYF	TGTGCCAGCAGCTTAGGAGCGGGAAGCTCCTACGAGCAGTACTTC
TRBV12-3/TRBV12-4	TRBJ2-1	.	.	CASSYREYNEQFF	TGTGCCAGCAGTTACAGGGAATACAATGAGCAGTTCTTC
TRBV18	TRBJ2-5	.	.	CASSPEETQYF	TGTGCCAGCTCACCAGAGGAGACCCAGTACTTC
TRBV5-6	TRBJ1-4	.	.	CASSLRTDGEKLFF	TGTGCCAGCAGCTTGAGGACAGACGGTGAAAAACTGTTTTTT
TRBV18	TRBJ2-1	TRBD1	.	CASSPLPLDRGLNEQFF	TGTGCCAGCTCACCCCTACCTCTGGACAGGGGGCTGAATGAGCAGTTCTTC
TRBV7-9	TRBJ1-1	TRBD1	.	CASSPDRGETEAFF	TGTGCCAGCAGCCCCGACAGGGGAGAGACTGAAGCTTTCTTT
TRBV2	TRBJ1-1	TRBD1	once	CASSRGLRTEAFF	TGTGCCAGCAGCAGGGGGCTCCGGACTGAAGCTTTCTTT
TRBV6-5	TRBJ1-2	TRBD1	once	CASSPTGGYGYTF	TGTGCCAGCAGTCCTACAGGGGGCTATGGCTACACCTTC
TRBV28	TRBJ1-1	.	few	CASSLMAGARDTEAFF	TGTGCCAGCAGTTTAATGGCAGGGGCGAGGGACACTGAAGCTTTCTTT
TRBV28	TRBJ1-2	TRBD1	.	CASSRTGGYGYTF	TGTGCCAGCAGTCGGACAGGGGGCTATGGCTACACCTTC
TRBV18	TRBJ1-1	TRBD1	.	CASSPRAGTAMNTEAFF	TGTGCCAGCTCACCACGAGCCGGGACAGCGATGAACACTGAAGCTTTCTTT
TRBV3-1/TRBV3-2	TRBJ1-1	.	.	CASSPSPPTGGNTEAFF	TGTGCCAGCAGCCCTTCTCCCCCGACTGGAGGGAACACTGAAGCTTTCTTT
TRBV19	TRBJ1-6	.	.	CASSLGRGDNSPLHF	TGTGCCAGTAGCCTTGGGAGGGGTGATAATTCACCCCTCCACTTT
TRBV7-2	TRBJ1-1	TRBD1	.	CASSTSGTGITEAFF	TGTGCCAGCAGCACTTCCGGGACAGGGATCACTGAAGCTTTCTTT
TRBV19	TRBJ1-5	TRBD1	.	CASSSQDRGRNQPQHF	TGTGCCAGTAGTTCACAGGACAGGGGACGCAATCAGCCCCAGCATTTT
TRBV14	TRBJ2-7	TRBD1	few	CASSPKGARQYF	TGTGCCAGCAGCCCTAAGGGGGCAAGGCAGTACTTC
TRBV28	TRBJ2-1	.	.	CATRGPMSYNEQFF	TGTGCCACCCGGGGTCCGATGTCCTACAATGAGCAGTTCTTC
TRBV2	TRBJ2-1	TRBD2	.	CATARAGGQKTYNEQFF	TGTGCCACTGCACGAGCGGGGGGCCAAAAGACCTACAATGAGCAGTTCTTC
TRBV19	TRBJ1-2	.	.	CASSIGGGQGRVRYGYTF	TGTGCCAGTAGTATTGGAGGAGGGCAAGGAAGGGTGCGCTATGGCTACACCTTC
TRBV6-6	TRBJ1-1	.	few	CASSSTATLNTEAFF	TGTGCCAGCAGTTCGACAGCCACCCTGAACACTGAAGCTTTCTTT
TRBV19	TRBJ1-1	TRBD1	.	CASFRDRGLNTEAFF	TGTGCCAGTTTCCGGGACAGGGGGCTCAACACTGAAGCTTTCTTT
TRBV19	TRBJ2-1	TRBD1	.	CTSRGQAGGNEQFF	TGTACCAGCAGGGGACAGGCAGGGGGCAATGAGCAGTTCTTC
TRBV5-1	TRBJ1-4	.	once	CASSLGQSQGEKLFF	TGCGCCAGCAGCTTGGGACAAAGCCAGGGTGAAAAACTGTTTTTT
TRBV7-2	TRBJ1-5	TRBD1	.	CASSPYRGLNQPQHF	TGTGCCAGCAGCCCCTACAGGGGACTCAATCAGCCCCAGCATTTT
TRBV4-3	TRBJ1-3	.	.	CASSQGAGNTIYF	TGCGCCAGCAGCCAAGGGGCCGGAAACACCATATATTTT
TRBV6-1	TRBJ2-3	.	.	CASSDTPGGRRTDTQYF	TGTGCCAGCAGTGACACACCCGGGGGACGCCGCACAGATACGCAGTATTTT
TRBV5-1	TRBJ2-7	TRBD1	.	CASSLFPGTGKDEQYF	TGCGCCAGCAGCTTGTTCCCCGGGACAGGAAAGGACGAGCAGTACTTC
TRBV7-8	TRBJ2-7	.	.	CASSRTEVSYEQYF	TGTGCCAGCAGCCGTACAGAAGTCTCCTACGAGCAGTACTTC
TRBV19	TRBJ2-3	TRBD2	.	CASSVSGGADTQYF	TGTGCCAGTAGTGTTAGCGGGGGGGCGGATACGCAGTATTTT
TRBV7-9	TRBJ2-2	.	.	CASSPAGGELFF	TGTGCCAGCAGCCCCGCCGGCGGGGAGCTGTTTTTT
TRBV10-2	TRBJ1-2	TRBD1	.	CASSETGAGGYTF	TGCGCCAGCAGTGAGACAGGGGCCGGTGGCTACACCTTC
TRBV5-8	TRBJ1-6	.	few	CASSRGTANSPLHF	TGTGCCAGCAGCCGCGGGACGGCTAATTCACCCCTCCACTTT
TRBV5-1	TRBJ2-7	TRBD1	.	CASSWTGGDYEQYF	TGCGCCAGCAGCTGGACAGGGGGGGACTACGAGCAGTACTTC